These 20 T cell receptor beta chains were all obtained from the same sample, sequenced in a study of OX40 agonist ivuxolimab in advanced cancers. Library prep was done by the immunoSEQ multiplex PCR assay. TCRdb stores this immuneACCESS table with in-frame sequences only. Part of the clones is absent; in the studies checked, under half of the shortfall reflects unresolved V genes, and no reason is known for the rest. The sample contains tens of thousands of clones, 86% of them found a single time. The ten largest clones add up to 1% to 1.5% of the sample. Source: CD4+ or CD8+ T cells sorted from blood, taken in a trial of the OX40 agonist ivuxolimab. The source of these receptors is an adult with an advanced solid tumor such as melanoma, head and neck, liver or kidney cancer.

The chain has TRBV23-1 and TRBJ2-3, with D possibly TRBD1 on 5 matching bases. TRBV23-1 is marked as an open reading frame, function uncertain. The CDR3 extends over 15 amino acids. V was trimmed by 8 bases and J by 2 bases, leaving 17 bases between them. CDR3 DNA sequence: TGCGCCAGCGGTACGCAGGGTCCCACCACAGATACGCAGTATTTT. It translates to CASGTQGPTTDTQYF.

The chain links TRBV9 to TRBJ1-3; D not resolved. Germline V lookup: CDR1 SGDLS, CDR2 YYNGEE. Between the trimmed V and J ends, which lost 2 bases and 1 base, there was a span of 7 bases. The length of the CDR3 is 14 residues. The CDR3, as DNA: TGTGCCAGCAGCGTTCCGGGGTCTGGAAACACCATATATTTT. Amino acid sequence: CASSVPGSGNTIYF.

The chain links TRBV2 to TRBJ1-3; 9 nucleotides match TRBD1. This CDR3 region has 15 residues. Looked up from germline, CDR1 is SNHLY and CDR2 is FYNNEI. V lost 6 bases to trimming and J lost 11 bases; unmatched junction nucleotides: 14. The CDR3 DNA reads as TGTGCCAGCAGCAAAGGGGGGACAGGGAAAGAGGCCATATATTTT. It translates to CASSKGGTGKEAIYF.

CDR3 sequence (DNA): TGTGCCATCAGTGACCCCGGGACAGGGAGGTCGGGTGAGCAGTTCTTC. It is translated as CAISDPGTGRSGEQFF. The chain uses TRBV10-3 and TRBJ2-1; 9 nucleotides agree with TRBD1. The CDR3 is made up of 16 amino acids. Germline assignment: CDR1 ENHRY and CDR2 SYGVKD. Losses at the gene ends were 3 bases for V and 9 bases for J; bases not matched to a gene: 12.

The chain is built from TRBV29-1 and TRBJ1-2; D is ambiguous. This CDR3 contains 12 residues. V was trimmed by 8 bases and J by 4 bases, leaving 14 bases between them. CDR1 SQVTM and CDR2 ANQGSEA come from the germline V gene. CDR3 in DNA: TGCAGCTCCAAGGGTCCCCTCTATGGCTACACCTTC. This encodes CSSKGPLYGYTF.

The chain employs TRBV19 and TRBJ1-1; no definite D call. The V gene's germline CDR1 is LNHDA and CDR2 SQIVND (reference sequence). The CDR3 is 13 amino acids. V lost 5 bases and J lost 0, with 7 bases in between. CDR3 residues: CASSRQMNTEAFF. The CDR3 nucleotides are TGTGCCAGTAGTCGGCAGATGAACACTGAAGCTTTCTTT.

V and J are TRBV27 and TRBJ2-7; possible D gene TRBD2, 5 bases. Germline V CDR1 and CDR2: MNHEY, SMNVEV (reference sequence). This CDR3 is 15 amino acids long. V lost 2 bases and J 0 bases, leaving 11 bases between the germline ends. The CDR3 sequence is CASSLKRHLSYEQYF. The CDR3 DNA follows: TGTGCCAGCAGTTTAAAGCGGCACCTCTCCTACGAGCAGTACTTC.

The gene calls are TRBV4-1 and TRBJ2-2; D may be TRBD1 (5 bases). Germline CDR1 is MGHRA and CDR2 is YSYEKL. Trimming pared 4 bases from V and 5 bases from J, leaving 17 bases between. This CDR3 has 16 amino acids. CDR3 coding DNA: TGCGCCAGCAGCCCAAGTTTCCCCAGGGCTACCGGGGAGCTGTTTTTT. Translated, it gives CASSPSFPRATGELFF.

The chain links TRBV6-1 to TRBJ1-2; D not resolved. The CDR3 is 15 residues long. The V gene lost 4 bases and the J gene lost 1 base, with 13 bases spanning the gap. Germline lookup yields CDR1 MNHNS and CDR2 SASEGT. The CDR3 region has the DNA TGTGCCAGCAGTGCATTCGGGGTGGTTAACTATGGCTACACCTTC. Protein sequence: CASSAFGVVNYGYTF.

V and J are TRBV5-5 and TRBJ2-1; 11 bases map to TRBD2. V dropped 1 base and J dropped 7; count of bases not matched to a gene: 7. Germline CDR1 and CDR2: SGHKS and YYEKEE (reference sequence). CDR3 length equals 16 residues. The CDR3 sequence is CASSLLATSGGNEQFF. Here the CDR3 DNA reads TGTGCCAGCAGCTTGTTAGCCACTAGCGGGGGTAATGAGCAGTTCTTC.

The gene calls are TRBV6-1 and TRBJ2-7; the D gene is possibly TRBD2 (7 bases). CDR3 size: 15 residues. V was cut by 6 bases and J by 7 bases, with 22 bases left in between. Germline CDR1 reads MNHNS; CDR2 reads SASEGT. CDR3 sequence: CASSAPGGLRGEQYF. The DNA for the CDR3 is TGTGCCAGCAGCGCGCCGGGGGGCCTGAGGGGTGAGCAGTACTTC.

The rearrangement joins TRBV27 to TRBJ2-7; 9 bases fit TRBD1. The CDR3 extends over 13 amino acids. Germline V lookup: CDR1 MNHEY, CDR2 SMNVEV (reference sequence). With 2 bases clipped from V and 6 bases from J, the junction kept 2 bases outside the gene matches. CDR3 in DNA: TGTGCCAGCAGTTTAGACAGGGGGGGCGAGCAGTACTTC. Protein sequence: CASSLDRGGEQYF.

The chain employs TRBV4-1 and TRBJ2-4; the D gene could be TRBD1 or TRBD2 (6 bases each). This CDR3 has 12 amino acids. Germline assignment: CDR1 MGHRA and CDR2 YSYEKL. Trimming took off 0 bases at V and 10 bases at J, with 7 bases between the two ends. The CDR3 coding sequence is TGCGCCAGCAGCCAAGAAGGGGGGATTCAGTACTTC. This sequence encodes CASSQEGGIQYF.

The V and J genes are TRBV7-8 and TRBJ1-1; D unclear. The CDR3 is 13 residues long. V was cut by 5 bases and J by 1 base, with 8 bases left in between. The germline V gene encodes CDR1 SGHVS and CDR2 FQNEAQ. The CDR3 DNA sequence: TGTGCCAGCAGCCTCCGGAGGAACACTGAAGCTTTCTTT. It translates to CASSLRRNTEAFF.

This clone was counted between two and nine times. As DNA, the CDR3 is TGTGCCAGCAGCCAAGCCGGGCCAGTCAATCAGCCCCAGCATTTT. As protein: CASSQAGPVNQPQHF. This chain uses TRBV4-2 with TRBJ1-5; D unresolved. Deletions cut 1 base from V and 3 bases from J, with 10 bases between. This CDR3 comprises 15 residues. The V gene's germline CDR1 is LGHNA and CDR2 YNFKEQ.

The chain employs TRBV5-1 and TRBJ1-2; no definite D call. Germline loops: CDR1 SGHRS, CDR2 YFSETQ. CDR3 size: 15 residues. Deletions cut 0 bases from V and 5 bases from J, with 14 bases between. CDR3 sequence reads: CASSLVSGEGYGYTF. The CDR3 coding sequence is TGCGCCAGCAGCTTGGTTTCAGGAGAAGGATATGGCTACACCTTC.

The CDR3 nucleotides are TGTGCCAGCAGCCCTTGGGACAGCGGAGAGACCCAGTACTTC. It is translated as CASSPWDSGETQYF. The chain is built from TRBV5-4 and TRBJ2-5; 7 bases map to TRBD1. Germline V lookup: CDR1 SGHNT, CDR2 YYREEE (reference sequence). V trimming: 4 bases; J trimming: 4 bases; junction bases outside the gene matches: 7. This CDR3 spans 14 amino acids. Full variable domain (rest looked up from reference TRBV5-4 and TRBJ2-5): ETGVTQSPTHLIKTRGQQVTLRCSSQSGHNTVSWYQQALGQGPQFIFQYYREEENGRGNFPPRFSGLQFPNYSSELNVNALELDDSALYLCASSPWDSGETQYFGPGTRLLVL.

V and J are TRBV11-3 and TRBJ2-3; D not resolved. The ends were cut back, 5 bases at V and 6 bases at J, with 12 bases in the middle. The CDR3 length is 13 residues. Germline CDR1 and CDR2: SGHNT and YENEEA. CDR3 sequence (DNA): TGTGCCAGCAGCAAGAACACTGCGGATACGCAGTATTTT. Amino acid sequence: CASSKNTADTQYF.

The chain carries TRBV19 and TRBJ1-1; 8 positions match TRBD1. The CDR3 runs to 16 residues. V lost 0 bases to trimming and J lost 0 bases; unmatched junction nucleotides: 3. Germline loops: CDR1 LNHDA, CDR2 SQIVND (reference sequence). The CDR3 bases are TGTGCCAGTAGTATAGACGGGACAGGAATGAACACTGAAGCTTTCTTT. It translates to CASSIDGTGMNTEAFF.

The J gene is TRBJ1-1, the V gene TRBV6-5, with TRBD1 as a possible D gene (5 bases). The V end was cut by 2 bases, the J end by 1 base, with 8 bases between. The CDR3 has 14 amino acids. CDR1 and CDR2 from the germline V gene are MNHEY and SVGAGI. CDR3 nucleotides: TGTGCCAGCAGTTACGGGAGGGGGAACACTGAAGCTTTCTTT. Amino acid sequence: CASSYGRGNTEAFF.